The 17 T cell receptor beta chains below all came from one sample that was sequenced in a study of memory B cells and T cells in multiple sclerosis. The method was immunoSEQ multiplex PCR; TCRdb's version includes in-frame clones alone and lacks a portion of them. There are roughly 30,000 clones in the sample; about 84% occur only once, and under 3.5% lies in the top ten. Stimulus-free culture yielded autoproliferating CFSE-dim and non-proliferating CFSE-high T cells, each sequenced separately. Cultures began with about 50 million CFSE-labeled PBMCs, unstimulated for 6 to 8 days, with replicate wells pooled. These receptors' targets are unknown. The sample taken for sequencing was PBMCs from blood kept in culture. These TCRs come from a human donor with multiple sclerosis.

This CDR3 is CASSWGVANEKLFF. Here the CDR3 DNA reads TGTGCCAGCAGCTGGGGGGTAGCTAATGAAAAACTGTTTTTT. This chain uses TRBV7-9 with TRBJ1-4; D possibly corresponds to TRBD1 (5 bases). The CDR3 covers 14 residues. With 4 bases removed from V and 3 bases from J, the gap between germline ends came to 9 bases. The germline CDR1 and CDR2 sequences are SEHNR and FQNEAQ (reference sequence).

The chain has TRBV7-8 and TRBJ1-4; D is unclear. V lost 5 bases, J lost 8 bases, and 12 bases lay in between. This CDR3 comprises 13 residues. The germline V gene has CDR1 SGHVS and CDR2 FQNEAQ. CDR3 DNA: TGTGCCAGCAGCGAGCCTCGAGGAGAAAAACTGTTTTTT. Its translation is CASSEPRGEKLFF.

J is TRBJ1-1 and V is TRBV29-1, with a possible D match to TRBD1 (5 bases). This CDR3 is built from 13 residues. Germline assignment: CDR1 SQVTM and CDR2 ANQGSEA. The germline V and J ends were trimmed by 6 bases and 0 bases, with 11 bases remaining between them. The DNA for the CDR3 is TGCAGCGTCTTCGGGGGGATGAACACTGAAGCTTTCTTT. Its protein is CSVFGGMNTEAFF.

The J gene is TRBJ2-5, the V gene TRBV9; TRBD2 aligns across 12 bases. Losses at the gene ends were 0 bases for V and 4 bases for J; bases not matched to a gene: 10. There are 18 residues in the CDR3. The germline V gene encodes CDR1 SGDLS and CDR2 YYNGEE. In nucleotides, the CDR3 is TGTGCCAGCAGCGTAGCCCCTAGCGGGGGGGTTGGTCGAGAGACCCAGTACTTC. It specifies CASSVAPSGGVGRETQYF.

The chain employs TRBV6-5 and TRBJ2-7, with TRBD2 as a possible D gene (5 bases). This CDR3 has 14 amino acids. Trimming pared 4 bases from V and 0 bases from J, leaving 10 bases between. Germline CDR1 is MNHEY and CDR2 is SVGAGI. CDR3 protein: CASSWTLNSYEQYF. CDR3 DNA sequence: TGTGCCAGCAGTTGGACTTTAAACTCCTACGAGCAGTACTTC.

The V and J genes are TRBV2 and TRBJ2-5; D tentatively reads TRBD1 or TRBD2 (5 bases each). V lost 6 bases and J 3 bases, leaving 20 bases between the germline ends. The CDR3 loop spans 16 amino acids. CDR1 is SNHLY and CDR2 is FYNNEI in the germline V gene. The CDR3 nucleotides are TGTGCCAGCAGACCTAGGCCGGGACCCGGAAAAGAGACCCAGTACTTC. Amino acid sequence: CASRPRPGPGKETQYF.

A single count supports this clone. The CDR3 protein is CASSLRTSGRAYNEQFF. CDR3 bases: TGCGCCAGCAGCTTACGGACTAGCGGGAGGGCCTACAATGAGCAGTTCTTC. The chain links TRBV5-1 to TRBJ2-1, with 15 bases matching TRBD2. V shed 2 bases and J 2 bases; nucleotides not matched to a gene: 2. Germline-derived CDR1 and CDR2 are SGHRS and YFSETQ. This CDR3 comprises 17 residues.

The DNA for the CDR3 is TGTGCCAGCAGCGGCGGGATGGCCTACGAGCAGTACTTC. This encodes CASSGGMAYEQYF. The chain recombines TRBV7-9 with TRBJ2-7; a possible D gene is TRBD2 (6 bases). Trimming took 5 bases from V and 2 from J, leaving 10 bases between them. Germline CDR1 reads SEHNR; CDR2 reads FQNEAQ (reference sequence). The CDR3 has 13 amino acids.

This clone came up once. The CDR3 region is CASSLTTPSSYNEQFF. Here the CDR3 DNA reads TGCGCCAGCAGCTTGACTACACCTAGCTCCTACAATGAGCAGTTCTTC. The chain couples TRBV5-1 to TRBJ2-1; D ambiguous. Germline V gives CDR1 SGHRS, CDR2 YFSETQ. V gave up 1 base and J gave up 0 bases, with 11 bases separating them. The CDR3 has 16 residues.

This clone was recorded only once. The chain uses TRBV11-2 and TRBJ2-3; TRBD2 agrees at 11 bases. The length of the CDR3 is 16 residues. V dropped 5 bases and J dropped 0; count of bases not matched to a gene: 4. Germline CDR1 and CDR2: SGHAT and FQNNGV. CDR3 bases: TGTGCCAGCAGCCTGCGACTAGCGGGGAGCACAGATACGCAGTATTTT. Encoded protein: CASSLRLAGSTDTQYF.

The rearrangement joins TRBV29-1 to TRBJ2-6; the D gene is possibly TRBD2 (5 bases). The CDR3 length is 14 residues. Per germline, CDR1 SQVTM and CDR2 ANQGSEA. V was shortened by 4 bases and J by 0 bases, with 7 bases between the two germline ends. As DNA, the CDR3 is TGCAGCGTTGGGGAGATCTCTGGGGCCAACGTCCTGACTTTC. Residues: CSVGEISGANVLTF. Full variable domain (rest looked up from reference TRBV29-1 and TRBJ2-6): SAVISQKPSRDICQRGTSLTIQCQVDSQVTMMFWYRQQPGQSLTLIATANQGSEATYESGFVIDKFPISRPNLTFSTLTVSNMSPEDSSIYLCSVGEISGANVLTFGAGSRLTVL.

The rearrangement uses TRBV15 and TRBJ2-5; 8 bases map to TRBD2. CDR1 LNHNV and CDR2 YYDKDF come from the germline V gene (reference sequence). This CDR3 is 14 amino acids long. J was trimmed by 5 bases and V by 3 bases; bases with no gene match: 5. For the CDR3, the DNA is TGTGCCACCAGCAGGAGCGGGAGCGGGGAGACCCAGTACTTC. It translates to CATSRSGSGETQYF.

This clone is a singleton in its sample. This chain's CDR3 is CASSFGAGGLVSTDTQYF. CDR3 nucleotides: TGTGCCAGCAGTTTCGGGGCGGGAGGACTCGTTAGCACAGATACGCAGTATTTT. The V and J genes are TRBV28 and TRBJ2-3; 8 nucleotides match TRBD2. The CDR3 length is 18 residues. Germline-derived CDR1 and CDR2 are MDHEN and SYDVKM. Trimming removed 3 bases from V and 0 bases from J; junction bases left unmatched: 11.

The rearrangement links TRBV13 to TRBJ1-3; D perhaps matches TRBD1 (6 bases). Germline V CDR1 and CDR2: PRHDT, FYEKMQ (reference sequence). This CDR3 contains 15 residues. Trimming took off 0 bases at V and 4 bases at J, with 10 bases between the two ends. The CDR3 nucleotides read TGTGCCAGCAGCTTAGGACAGGGAGTAGGAAACACCATATATTTT. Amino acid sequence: CASSLGQGVGNTIYF.

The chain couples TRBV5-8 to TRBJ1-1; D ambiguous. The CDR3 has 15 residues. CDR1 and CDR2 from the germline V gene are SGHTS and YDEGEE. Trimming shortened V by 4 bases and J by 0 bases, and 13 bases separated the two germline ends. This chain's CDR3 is CASSKSEIMNTEAFF. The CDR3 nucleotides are TGTGCCAGCAGCAAATCGGAAATCATGAACACTGAAGCTTTCTTT.

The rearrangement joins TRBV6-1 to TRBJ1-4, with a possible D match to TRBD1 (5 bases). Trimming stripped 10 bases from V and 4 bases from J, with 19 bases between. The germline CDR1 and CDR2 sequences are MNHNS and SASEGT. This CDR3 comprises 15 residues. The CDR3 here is CATSGERGDNEKLFF. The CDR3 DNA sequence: TGTGCCACCTCGGGCGAGAGAGGGGATAATGAAAAACTGTTTTTT.

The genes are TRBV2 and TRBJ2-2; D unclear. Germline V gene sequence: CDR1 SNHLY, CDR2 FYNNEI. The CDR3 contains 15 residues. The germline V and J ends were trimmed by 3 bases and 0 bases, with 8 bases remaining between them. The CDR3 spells CASSEVPANTGELFF. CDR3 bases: TGTGCCAGCAGTGAGGTCCCCGCGAACACCGGGGAGCTGTTTTTT.